The sequence of this T cell receptor beta chain was determined in a study of T cell repertoires in cytomegalovirus infection. Points from the study as a whole: Summed frequency of shared TCR beta families picked out CMV carriers who also had the relevant HLA.

This clonotype came up many times. The antigen is not known. MiXCR, run by TCRdb on the reads, gives a single entry per CDR3 protein. Of around 350,000 distinct CDR3 sequences in the sample, around a sixth are singletons; the top ten hold 7.5% to 9%. J was trimmed by 4 bases and V by 6 bases; bases with no gene match: 4. This CDR3 is built from 14 residues. The sequence was collected from a human donor in good health (CMV status not recorded). Some clones in this sample may be carry-over from other donors' samples. Sequencing input: PBMCs. The gene calls are TRBV12-3 or TRBV12-4 and TRBJ1-1; 11 positions match TRBD1. CDR3 coding DNA: TGTGCCAGCAGAGCCGGGACAGGGGGCACTGAAGCTTTCTTT. It is translated as CASRAGTGGTEAFF.